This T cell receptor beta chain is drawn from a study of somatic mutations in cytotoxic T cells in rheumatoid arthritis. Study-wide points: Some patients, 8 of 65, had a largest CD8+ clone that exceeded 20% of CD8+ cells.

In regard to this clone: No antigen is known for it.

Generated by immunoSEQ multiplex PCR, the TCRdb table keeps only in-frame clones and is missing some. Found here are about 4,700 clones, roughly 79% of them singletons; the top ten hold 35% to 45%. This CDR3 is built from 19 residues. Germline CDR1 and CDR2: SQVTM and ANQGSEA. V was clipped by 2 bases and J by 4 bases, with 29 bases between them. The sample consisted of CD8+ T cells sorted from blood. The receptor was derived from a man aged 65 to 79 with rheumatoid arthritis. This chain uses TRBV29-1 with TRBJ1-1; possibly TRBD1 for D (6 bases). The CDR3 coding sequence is TGCAGCGTTGAATGGGTCTCGAGGACAGCAGCTACGGGGGGCACTGAAGCTTTCTTT. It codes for CSVEWVSRTAATGGTEAFF.